The 30 T cell receptor beta chains below come from one sample, sequenced in a study of T cell responses to AZD1222 COVID-19 vaccine. Libraries were prepared by immunoSEQ multiplex PCR; TCRdb keeps only in-frame clonotypes and omits some of them. The repertoire holds fewer than 150,000 clones, with 70% to 90% as singletons. The source was peripheral blood, collected 28 days after the second AZD1222 dose. The source of these receptors is an adult who received the AZD1222 COVID-19 vaccine.

V and J are TRBV19 and TRBJ2-1; tentative D call: TRBD1 (5 bases). V lost 3 bases, J lost 10 bases, and 13 bases lay in between. CDR1 and CDR2 (germline): LNHDA, SQIVND (reference sequence). This CDR3 comprises 13 residues. The DNA for the CDR3 is TGTGCCAGTAGTATCAGACAGCTGAGCGAGCAGTTCTTC. It specifies CASSIRQLSEQFF.

The CDR3 DNA is TGCGCCAGCAGCTTCGGACAGCGCACAGATACGCAGTATTTT. As protein: CASSFGQRTDTQYF. The chain has TRBV5-1 and TRBJ2-3; D might be TRBD1 (6 bases). CDR3 size: 14 residues. Germline CDR1 reads SGHRS; CDR2 reads YFSETQ. V was trimmed by 2 bases and J by 1 base, leaving 8 bases between them.

The chain uses TRBV11-2 and TRBJ1-1; tentative D call: TRBD1 (5 bases). The V end was cut by 3 bases, the J end by 4 bases, with 15 bases between. The CDR3 is 15 amino acids. CDR1 is SGHAT, CDR2 FQNNGV, per germline. The CDR3 loop reads CASSLIRTGTTEAFF. As DNA, the CDR3 is TGTGCCAGCAGCTTGATCAGGACGGGGACCACTGAAGCTTTCTTT.

The gene calls are TRBV9 and TRBJ1-1; D gene unclear. The germline V gene encodes CDR1 SGDLS and CDR2 YYNGEE. The V and J ends lost 3 bases and 2 bases respectively, with 11 bases between them. The CDR3 contains 14 residues. CDR3 DNA sequence: TGTGCCAGCAGCGGGGATGCGTTTAACACTGAAGCTTTCTTT. This translates into CASSGDAFNTEAFF.

This clone was picked up a small number of times. The V and J genes are TRBV5-1 and TRBJ2-2; the match to TRBD2 covers 11 bases. The V gene end was trimmed by 4 bases and the J gene end by 1 base; junction bases not matched to a gene: 3. The CDR3 has 16 amino acids. Per the germline V gene, CDR1 is SGHRS and CDR2 is YFSETQ. In DNA, the CDR3 is TGCGCCAGCAGCAGTACTAGCGGGAGGAACACCGGGGAGCTGTTTTTT. This gives the protein CASSSTSGRNTGELFF.

In its sample, this clone was seen once. This chain joins TRBV27 and TRBJ2-1; 8 bases agree with TRBD1. Germline loops: CDR1 MNHEY, CDR2 SMNVEV (reference sequence). Germline trimming cut 4 bases from V and 4 bases from J; bases unmatched to any gene: 6. The CDR3 loop spans 15 amino acids. The CDR3, as DNA: TGTGCCAGCAGTTCCGGACAGGGTTATTACAATGAGCAGTTCTTC. Its translation is CASSSGQGYYNEQFF.

The rearrangement links TRBV5-1 to TRBJ2-5; possible D gene TRBD2, 5 bases. V was cut by 4 bases and J by 1 base, with 17 bases left in between. Germline assignment: CDR1 SGHRS and CDR2 YFSETQ. CDR3 size: 16 residues. The CDR3 sequence is CASSNLGARPQETQYF. The CDR3 region has the DNA TGCGCCAGCAGCAACCTGGGAGCACGACCCCAAGAGACCCAGTACTTC.

The rearrangement uses TRBV15 and TRBJ1-1; no clear D gene. Germline CDR1 is LNHNV and CDR2 is YYDKDF (reference sequence). Between the trimmed V and J ends, which lost 0 bases and 6 bases, there was a span of 11 bases. The CDR3 runs 14 residues. This CDR3 is CATSRDEGYPEAFF. In DNA, the CDR3 is TGTGCCACCAGCAGAGATGAAGGCTACCCTGAAGCTTTCTTT.

On this clone: This specimen includes other DNA sequences encoding the same CDR3. The chain carries TRBV11-2 and TRBJ1-1, with D possibly being TRBD1 (5 bases). Germline V lookup: CDR1 SGHAT, CDR2 FQNNGV. Trimming removed 1 base from V and 5 bases from J, with 11 bases in between. This CDR3 contains 14 residues. CDR3 in amino acids: CASSLVGGDTEAFF. The DNA for the CDR3 is TGTGCCAGCAGCTTAGTAGGAGGGGATACTGAAGCTTTCTTT.

J is TRBJ2-2 and V is TRBV5-1, with D maybe TRBD2 (5 bases). This CDR3 region has 14 residues. CDR1 and CDR2 (germline): SGHRS, YFSETQ. V was trimmed by 4 bases and J by 3 bases, leaving 10 bases between them. Here the CDR3 reads CASSPDLYTGELFF. CDR3 nucleotides: TGCGCCAGCAGCCCGGACTTGTACACCGGGGAGCTGTTTTTT.

V gene TRBV7-9 combines with J gene TRBJ2-1; D remains unclear. The CDR3 is 16 amino acids. Trimming shortened V by 4 bases and J by 4 bases, and 17 bases separated the two germline ends. CDR1 and CDR2 from the germline V gene are SEHNR and FQNEAQ (reference sequence). The CDR3 nucleotides are TGTGCCAGCAGCTCCTTAGCCGCTTCAGCTTACAATGAGCAGTTCTTC. Its translation is CASSSLAASAYNEQFF.

The chain uses TRBV11-3 and TRBJ1-6, with TRBD1 identical over 7 bases. V shed 5 bases and J 9 bases; nucleotides not matched to a gene: 4. Per the germline V gene, CDR1 is SGHNT and CDR2 is YENEEA. The CDR3 runs to 13 residues. CDR3 DNA sequence: TGTGCCAGCAGCCAGGGGGGAGTTTCACCCCTCCACTTT. It is translated as CASSQGGVSPLHF.

The J gene is TRBJ1-2, the V gene TRBV11-2; D call uncertain. The V end lost 4 bases, the J end lost 5 bases, and 17 bases lay between the germline ends. CDR3 length equals 15 residues. The germline V gene encodes CDR1 SGHAT and CDR2 FQNNGV. The CDR3 DNA reads TGTGCCAGCAGCTCCGGCCCACCCGTATCTTATGGCTACACCTTC. Translation: CASSSGPPVSYGYTF.

V and J are TRBV5-1 and TRBJ1-4, with unresolved D. Germline V CDR1 and CDR2: SGHRS, YFSETQ. The V and J ends lost 4 bases and 8 bases respectively, with 15 bases between them. There are 14 residues in the CDR3. This CDR3 is CASSPSGVREKLFF. The CDR3 coding sequence is TGCGCCAGCAGCCCTAGCGGCGTTCGGGAAAAACTGTTTTTT. The full variable domain, rest sourced from reference TRBV5-1 and TRBJ1-4, is KAGVTQTPRYLIKTRGQQVTLSCSPISGHRSVSWYQQTPGQGLQFLFEYFSETQRNKGNFPGRFSGRQFSNSRSEMNVSTLELGDSALYLCASSPSGVREKLFFGSGTQLSVL.

The chain links TRBV10-2 to TRBJ2-1; 11 bases agree with TRBD2. Per germline, CDR1 WSHSY and CDR2 SAAADI. CDR3 size: 15 residues. The ends lost 2 bases at V and 7 bases at J; junction bases unmatched: 4. CDR3 residues: CASSEVAGGRNEQFF. Written as DNA, the CDR3 is TGCGCCAGCAGTGAGGTAGCGGGAGGGAGGAATGAGCAGTTCTTC.

This clone was detected once. The CDR3 loop reads CASSWDGAFEQYF. CDR3 DNA sequence: TGTGCCAGCAGCTGGGACGGGGCTTTCGAGCAGTACTTC. This chain links TRBV5-6 with TRBJ2-7, with D perhaps being TRBD1 or TRBD2 (5 bases each). V was trimmed by 3 bases and J by 6 bases, leaving 13 bases between them. CDR1 and CDR2 from the germline V gene are SGHDT and YYEEEE. The CDR3 totals 13 residues.

The chain recombines TRBV30 with TRBJ2-5; the D gene is possibly TRBD2 (6 bases). Germline CDR1 is GTSNPN and CDR2 is SVGIG (reference sequence). V was trimmed by 0 bases and J by 5 bases, leaving 13 bases between them. This CDR3 has 14 residues. This chain's CDR3 is CAWSVGGAGETQYF. CDR3 nucleotides: TGTGCCTGGAGTGTGGGCGGGGCGGGGGAGACCCAGTACTTC.

The chain employs TRBV6-2 or TRBV6-3 and TRBJ2-1, with 14 nucleotides matching TRBD2. Germline CDR1 and CDR2: MNHEY and SVGEGT. Trimming at V came to 5 bases and at J to 5 bases, leaving 11 bases not matched to a gene. This CDR3 contains 18 residues. The CDR3 protein is CASSPAMRTSGGHNEQFF. The CDR3 DNA is TGTGCCAGCAGTCCCGCGATGAGGACTAGCGGGGGGCACAATGAGCAGTTCTTC.

The genes are TRBV2 and TRBJ1-3, with D possibly matching TRBD1 (5 bases). The V and J ends lost 1 base and 8 bases respectively, with 12 bases between them. The germline V gene encodes CDR1 SNHLY and CDR2 FYNNEI. This CDR3 region has 14 residues. The CDR3 spells CASSEGGSADTIYF. CDR3 sequence (DNA): TGTGCCAGCAGTGAAGGGGGCAGCGCTGACACCATATATTTT. Supplemented by reference TRBV2 and TRBJ1-3, the full variable domain reads EPEVTQTPSHQVTQMGQEVILRCVPISNHLYFYWYRQILGQKVEFLVSFYNNEISEKSEIFDDQFSVERPDGSNFTLKIRSTKLEDSAMYFCASSEGGSADTIYFGEGSWLTVV.

The chain couples TRBV6-4 to TRBJ1-1; a weak D match, TRBD1 (6 bases). The germline gives CDR1 MRHNA, CDR2 SNTAGT. The CDR3 runs 13 residues. The V end was cut by 6 bases, the J end by 1 base, with 9 bases between. The CDR3 reads CASRSGANTEAFF. The CDR3 region has the DNA TGTGCCAGCAGGTCAGGGGCGAACACTGAAGCTTTCTTT.

With respect to this clone: Other DNA sequences in the same sample also yield this CDR3. The chain links TRBV18 to TRBJ1-3; D unresolved. CDR3 length: 14 residues. V lost 6 bases, J lost 0 bases, and 9 bases lay in between. Germline V gene data show CDR1 as KGHSH and CDR2 as LQKENI. The CDR3 nucleotides are TGTGCCAGCTCTCCGGGCCACTCTGGAAACACCATATATTTT. Residues: CASSPGHSGNTIYF. Together with reference TRBV18 and TRBJ1-3, the CDR3 gives the full variable domain: NAGVMQNPRHLVRRRGQEARLRCSPMKGHSHVYWYRQLPEEGLKFMVYLQKENIIDESGMPKERFSAEFPKEGPSILRIQQVVRGDSAAYFCASSPGHSGNTIYFGEGSWLTVV.

The chain combines TRBV15 with TRBJ1-2; unclear D gene. The V gene's germline CDR1 is LNHNV and CDR2 YYDKDF (reference sequence). V was pared by 0 bases and J by 2 bases, with 16 bases between. CDR3 size: 17 residues. CDR3 in DNA: TGTGCCACCAGCAGAGACCGACCCCCTACAGCAAACTATGGCTACACCTTC. This translates into CATSRDRPPTANYGYTF.

This chain connects TRBV19 to TRBJ1-2; D is ambiguous. The CDR3 spans 12 residues. V was clipped by 3 bases and J by 8 bases, with 10 bases between them. Germline V CDR1 and CDR2: LNHDA, SQIVND (reference sequence). DNA for the CDR3: TGTGCCAGTAGTATCTGGGAGTCGGGCTACACCTTC. Its translation: CASSIWESGYTF. The variable domain in full, completed from reference TRBV19 and TRBJ1-2, reads DGGITQSPKYLFRKEGQNVTLSCEQNLNHDAMYWYRQDPGQGLRLIYYSQIVNDFQKGDIAEGYSVSREKKESFPLTVTSAQKNPTAFYLCASSIWESGYTFGSGTRLTVV.

V usage is TRBV7-2 and J usage is TRBJ2-7, with TRBD1 matching 7 bases. This CDR3 is built from 14 residues. The J segment lost 3 bases and the V segment lost 2 bases, leaving 4 bases of the junction unmatched. Germline CDR1 SGHTA, CDR2 FQGNSA. The CDR3 sequence: CASSLQTGNYEQYF. The CDR3 coding sequence is TGTGCCAGCAGCTTACAGACAGGGAACTACGAGCAGTACTTC.

The genes are TRBV11-3 and TRBJ1-1; 9 nucleotides agree with TRBD1. Trimming cost V 3 bases and J 9 bases; bases outside gene matches: 2. Germline lookup yields CDR1 SGHNT and CDR2 YENEEA. CDR3 length: 12 residues. CDR3 in amino acids: CASSFGQGKAFF. The CDR3 nucleotides read TGTGCCAGCAGCTTTGGACAGGGGAAAGCTTTCTTT.

The V and J genes are TRBV12-3 or TRBV12-4 and TRBJ2-2, with a weak D call TRBD2 (5 bases). The V end lost 5 bases, the J end lost 7 bases, and 8 bases lay between the germline ends. CDR3 size: 12 residues. The CDR3 region has the DNA TGTGCCAGCAGTCGGGAATTCGGGGAGCTGTTTTTT. Translating it yields CASSREFGELFF.

This chain links TRBV27 with TRBJ1-2, with 10 bases lining up with TRBD1. Germline values: CDR1 MNHEY, CDR2 SMNVEV (reference sequence). The CDR3 sequence is 17 residues long. J gave up 5 bases and V 5 bases, and 14 bases lay outside the gene matches. This chain's CDR3 is CASSPRQGASVKYGYTF. CDR3 coding DNA: TGTGCCAGCAGTCCCAGACAGGGGGCGAGTGTTAAATATGGCTACACCTTC.

The J gene is TRBJ1-1, the V gene TRBV5-6; 10 positions agree with TRBD1. After removal of 2 bases from V and 3 bases from J, the junction contained 10 bases not matched to a gene. Germline V gene lookup returns CDR1 SGHDT and CDR2 YYEEEE. This CDR3 spans 17 amino acids. CDR3 region: CASSFDGTGVLYTEAFF. Written as DNA, the CDR3 is TGTGCCAGCAGCTTCGACGGGACAGGGGTACTCTACACTGAAGCTTTCTTT.

V and J are TRBV29-1 and TRBJ2-7, with 7 bases identical to TRBD2. Trimming removed 6 bases from V and 4 bases from J; junction bases left unmatched: 12. The germline CDR1 and CDR2 sequences are SQVTM and ANQGSEA. This CDR3 is built from 14 residues. In DNA, the CDR3 is TGCAGCGTGGGAGGTTGGCGGGAGCATTACGAGCAGTACTTC. It translates to CSVGGWREHYEQYF.

The rearrangement joins TRBV7-9 to TRBJ1-1; 7 bases align to TRBD1. With 2 bases clipped from V and 3 bases from J, the junction kept 0 bases outside the gene matches. CDR1 and CDR2 (germline): SEHNR, FQNEAQ (reference sequence). CDR3 size: 13 residues. Here the CDR3 reads CASSLQGDTEAFF. The CDR3 DNA reads as TGTGCCAGCAGCTTACAGGGGGACACTGAAGCTTTCTTT. Filled out from reference TRBV7-9 and TRBJ1-1, the complete variable domain reads DTGVSQNPRHKITKRGQNVTFRCDPISEHNRLYWYRQTLGQGPEFLTYFQNEAQLEKSRLLSDRFSAERPKGSFSTLEIQRTEQGDSAMYLCASSLQGDTEAFFGQGTRLTVV.